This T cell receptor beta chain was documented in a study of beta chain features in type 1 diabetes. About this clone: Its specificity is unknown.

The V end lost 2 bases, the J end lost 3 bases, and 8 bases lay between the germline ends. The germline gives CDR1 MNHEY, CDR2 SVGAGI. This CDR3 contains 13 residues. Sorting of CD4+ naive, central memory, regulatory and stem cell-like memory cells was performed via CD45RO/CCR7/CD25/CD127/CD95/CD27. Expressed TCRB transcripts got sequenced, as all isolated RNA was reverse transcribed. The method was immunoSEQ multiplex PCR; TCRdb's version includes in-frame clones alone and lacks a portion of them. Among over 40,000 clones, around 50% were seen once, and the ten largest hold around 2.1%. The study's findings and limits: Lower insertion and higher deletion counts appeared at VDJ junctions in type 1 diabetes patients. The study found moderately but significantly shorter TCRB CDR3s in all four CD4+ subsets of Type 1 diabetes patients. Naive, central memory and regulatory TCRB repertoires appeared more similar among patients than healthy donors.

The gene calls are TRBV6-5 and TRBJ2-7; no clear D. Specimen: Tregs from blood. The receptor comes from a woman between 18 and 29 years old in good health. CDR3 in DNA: TGTGCCAGCAGTTACGGCCAGAACTACGAGCAGTACTTC. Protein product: CASSYGQNYEQYF.